This T cell receptor (beta chain) stems from a study of blood T cell repertoires in COVID-19 (TCRdb year 2020). With regard to the full study: Collaborator samples came from the United States, Italy and Spain and covered acute and convalescent phases of COVID-19. Sample metadata almost always included a de-identified subject ID, COVID-19 status, age in years and sex. The repertoires were released in a freely available public database meant as a resource for research on the immune response to SARS-CoV-2. The prospective study material was composed of cDNA or gDNA derived from T cells, B-cell-depleted T cells, or PBMCs. The dataset comprised deeply sampled blood TCRbeta repertoires from subjects exposed to, actively infected with, or recovered from COVID-19. The samples were drawn from two sources: the first 160 participants of the ongoing ImmuneRACE study, and about 1,300 subjects contributed by 6 global collaborators. Where available, HLA class I and class II types were taken from metadata supplied by the sample provider and were not determined by assay-based typing. Overall study outcomes, separate from this receptor: The quantity of clinical and demographic metadata differed by source and by participant and was supplied without curation.

Concerning this clone: The antigen this receptor binds is unknown. Within one base of it there is no much larger clone, and no base qualities were kept.

Collaborating institutions collected whole blood in K2EDTA tubes following their own protocols. Collaborator samples were shipped for TCRbeta analysis as frozen whole blood, isolated PBMCs, or DNA extracted from either sample type. TCRbeta CDR3 regions were amplified from genomic DNA using the immunoSEQ Assay, a bias-controlled multiplex PCR. In the source study's methods: The number of nucleated cells in each sample was estimated by amplification of reference gene primers within the assay. To quantify the absolute abundance of each unique TCRbeta CDR3 rearrangement, sequence reads were collapsed and filtered. Productive Simpson clonality was computed per sample as the square root of Simpson's diversity index over productive rearrangements. In TCRdb, the immuneACCESS table is reduced to in-frame sequences with V and J assigned. These tables do not hold every clone; where another copy was compared, an unresolved V gene accounts for under half, and the others remain unexplained. V and J calls plus clone size are reproduced from that table; the DNA served to infer D and trimming. Across this sample there are roughly 79,000 clones, with around nine tenths seen only once. The ten largest clones represent around 5% of the sample.

There are 20 amino acids in the CDR3, from cysteine to phenylalanine inclusive. The kept DNA is CDR3 alone, 60 bases in frame from the first base. Germline trimming amounts to 0 bases on V and 0 bases on J, with 12 as the count of junction bases outside the gene matches. CDR1 LNHDA and CDR2 SQIVND were looked up in the germline V gene (reference sequence). This sequence was found in an elderly woman with active or convalescent COVID-19. The specimen was peripheral blood. The V and J segments used are TRBV19 and TRBJ1-3; TRBD1 aligns with 9 central bases. The nucleotides read TGTGCCAGTAGTATAGAACATAGGGGGACAGGGAGCATCTCTGGAAACACCATATATTTT. Its protein reads: CASSIEHRGTGSISGNTIYF.